Below are 13 T cell receptor beta chains sequenced from a single sample in a study of naive and memory T cell subsets. These receptors are not linked to any known antigen. Whole-study findings and limits: Possibly reflecting memory cells re-expressing CD45RA, a few larger clonotypes occurred in naive repertoires, especially CD8.

Two oligonucleotides, mixed equimolar, formed the beta constant-region primer covering TRBC1 and TRBC2. Nested alpha and beta constant-region primers with the SP2 primer drove four PCR rounds on ligated cDNA. TCRdb re-called the UMI-ligation and nested PCR reads with MiXCR, one entry per CDR3 protein. The repertoire includes around 140,000 distinct CDR3 sequences, about 23% of them detected once, and 0.09% to 0.13% sits in the top ten. Sequenced material: naive CD4+ T cells from blood. The receptors originated from a human donor in good health.

This clonotype was seen repeatedly, ten times or more. The chain combines TRBV28 with TRBJ2-6; TRBD1 might be the D (6 bases). Per germline, CDR1 MDHEN and CDR2 SYDVKM. CDR3 length equals 18 residues. The V end was cut by 7 bases, the J end by 3 bases, with 22 bases between. The CDR3 loop reads CASKGWGLGGDGANVLTF. The CDR3 DNA reads as TGTGCCAGCAAAGGTTGGGGATTAGGGGGAGATGGGGCCAACGTCCTGACTTTC.

This rearrangement joins TRBV29-1 to TRBJ2-3; unclear D gene. Trimming removed 3 bases at V and 6 bases at J, with 7 bases between. This CDR3 comprises 11 residues. Germline CDR1 reads SQVTM; CDR2 reads ANQGSEA. The CDR3 DNA reads as TGCAGCGTTGAGGAGCGCGATACGCAGTATTTT. Its translation is CSVEERDTQYF.

A few counts support this clonotype. This chain links TRBV3-1 with TRBJ2-5; D gene ambiguous. Trimming removed 2 bases from V and 4 bases from J, with 14 bases in between. CDR3 size: 15 residues. The germline gives CDR1 LGHDT, CDR2 YNNKEL (reference sequence). The CDR3 nucleotides read TGTGCCAGCAGCCAAACCTCCCTCCGGCGAGAGACCCAGTACTTC. This gives the protein CASSQTSLRRETQYF.

This clonotype has only a few counts. J is TRBJ2-6 and V is TRBV29-1, with D perhaps assigned TRBD1 or TRBD2 (6 bases each). V lost 5 bases, J lost 0 bases, and 14 bases lay in between. CDR3 length equals 16 residues. CDR1 is SQVTM and CDR2 is ANQGSEA in the germline V gene. This CDR3 is CSVPGGTLSGANVLTF. CDR3 nucleotide sequence: TGCAGCGTTCCCGGAGGGACACTCTCTGGGGCCAACGTCCTGACTTTC.

The J gene is TRBJ1-6, the V gene TRBV4-3, with TRBD1 as a possible D gene (6 bases). Looked up from germline, CDR1 is LGHNA and CDR2 is YSLEER. The CDR3 loop spans 15 amino acids. V was clipped by 0 bases and J by 10 bases, with 13 bases between them. In DNA form, the CDR3 reads TGCGCCAGCAGCCAAGATTACAAGGGGGGGTCACCCCTCCACTTT. Encoded protein: CASSQDYKGGSPLHF.

V usage is TRBV7-6 and J usage is TRBJ2-3; D remains ambiguous. V dropped 3 bases and J dropped 2 bases, with 12 bases sitting between them. The CDR3 spans 15 residues. Looked up from germline, CDR1 is SGHVS and CDR2 is FNYEAQ. The CDR3 region is CASSLGRVSTDTQYF. CDR3 sequence (DNA): TGTGCCAGCAGCTTGGGTAGAGTGTCCACAGATACGCAGTATTTT.

This chain connects TRBV6-5 to TRBJ2-3; D is unclear. This CDR3 has 15 amino acids. V was cut by 0 bases and J by 2 bases, with 9 bases left in between. Germline CDR1 is MNHEY and CDR2 is SVGAGI. For the CDR3, the DNA is TGTGCCAGCAGTTACTCAAGGCTTTTCACAGATACGCAGTATTTT. It is translated as CASSYSRLFTDTQYF.

This clonotype was seen a few times. The rearrangement joins TRBV30 to TRBJ2-1; unclear D gene. With 4 bases removed from V and 7 bases from J, the gap between germline ends came to 17 bases. Per germline, CDR1 GTSNPN and CDR2 SVGIG (reference sequence). This CDR3 is 14 amino acids long. CDR3 in DNA: TGTGCCTGGACCCGGTTCGGTCCGATAAATGAGCAGTTCTTC. Encoded protein: CAWTRFGPINEQFF.

This clonotype was found a few times. The chain uses TRBV12-3 or TRBV12-4 and TRBJ1-4, with D hard to call. Trimming shortened V by 6 bases and J by 6 bases, and 14 bases separated the two germline ends. The CDR3 spans 14 residues. DNA of the CDR3: TGTGCCAGCAGCTCTAGGAGGTCGGATGAAAAACTGTTTTTT. This encodes CASSSRRSDEKLFF.

At least ten counts were recorded for this clonotype. The V and J genes are TRBV6-4 and TRBJ2-1; 8 bases match TRBD2. The trim removed 6 bases at V and 4 bases at J, leaving 8 bases unmatched. CDR3 length: 15 amino acids. Germline CDR1 reads MRHNA; CDR2 reads SNTAGT. The CDR3, as DNA: TGTGCCAGCAGCCGGGAGGGACACCCGTACAATGAGCAGTTCTTC. Protein: CASSREGHPYNEQFF.

The chain couples TRBV27 to TRBJ1-5; D ambiguous. V gave up 7 bases and J gave up 0 bases, with 13 bases separating them. The CDR3 loop spans 15 amino acids. In germline, CDR1 is MNHEY, CDR2 SMNVEV (reference sequence). This CDR3 is CASTRTASSNQPQHF. In DNA form, the CDR3 reads TGTGCCAGCACACGGACGGCGAGTAGCAATCAGCCCCAGCATTTT.

In its sample, this clonotype was seen once. CDR3 protein: CASSLKGPTYEQYF. CDR3 nucleotides: TGTGCCAGCAGCTTAAAGGGGCCGACCTACGAGCAGTACTTC. The rearrangement links TRBV7-2 to TRBJ2-7; tentative D call: TRBD1 (5 bases). V dropped 2 bases and J dropped 2 bases, with 10 bases sitting between them. Germline CDR1 SGHTA, CDR2 FQGNSA. The CDR3 is 14 amino acids.

This clonotype showed up just a few times. The chain joins TRBV14 to TRBJ2-5, with 8 nucleotides matching TRBD1. Trimming removed 4 bases from V and 5 bases from J; junction bases left unmatched: 6. Germline-derived CDR1 and CDR2 are SGHDN and FVKESK. The CDR3 has 14 residues. CDR3: CASSRYRGTETQYF. As DNA, the CDR3 is TGTGCCAGCAGCCGTTACAGGGGGACGGAGACCCAGTACTTC.